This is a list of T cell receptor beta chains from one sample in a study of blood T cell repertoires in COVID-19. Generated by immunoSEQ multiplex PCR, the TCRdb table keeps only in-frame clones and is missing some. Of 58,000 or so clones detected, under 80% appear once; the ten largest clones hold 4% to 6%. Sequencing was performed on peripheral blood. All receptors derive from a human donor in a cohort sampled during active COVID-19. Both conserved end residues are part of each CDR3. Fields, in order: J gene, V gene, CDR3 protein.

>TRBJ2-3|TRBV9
CASSARGVLRDTQYF
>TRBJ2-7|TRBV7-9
CASSPTALAGPGSYEQYF
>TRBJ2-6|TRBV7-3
CASSHTGSLFSGANVLTF
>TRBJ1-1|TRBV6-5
CASSYGDRNTEAFF
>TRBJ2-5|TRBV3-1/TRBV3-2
CASSQLTSGGEETQYF
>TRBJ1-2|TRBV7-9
CASSLGNGQGGYTF
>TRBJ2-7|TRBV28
CASSSGTGHNEQYF
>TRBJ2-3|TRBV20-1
CSGGGNTQYF
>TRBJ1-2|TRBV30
CAWEITMGVGYTF
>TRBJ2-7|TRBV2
CASSEFGGQPYEQYF
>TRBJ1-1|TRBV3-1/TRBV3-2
CASSLRQGEAFF
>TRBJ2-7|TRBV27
CASSLSPFLRSEQYF
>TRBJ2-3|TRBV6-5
CASSRGEFTDTQYF
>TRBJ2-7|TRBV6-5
CASSLRQGLHYEQYF
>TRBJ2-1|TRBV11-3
CASSLSGARGNEQFF